This entry lists 11 T cell receptor beta chains sequenced from one sample in a study of blood T cells in healthy people across ages. With a J-beta primer mix and a sample-barcoded 5' primer, a second PCR ran about 6 to 11 cycles. TCRdb re-called the 5' RACE reads with MiXCR, one entry per CDR3 protein. The table shows around 990,000 distinct CDR3 sequences, with less than 45% occurring only once. Sequenced input: blood. Every receptor here comes from a man aged 18 to 30 in good health.

This rearrangement joins TRBV7-2 to TRBJ1-2; D is undetermined. The germline gives CDR1 SGHTA, CDR2 FQGNSA. Trimming took off 5 bases at V and 4 bases at J, with 17 bases between the two ends. CDR3 length: 15 amino acids. CDR3 sequence: CASSRSESRTYGYTF. The CDR3 nucleotides read TGTGCCAGCAGCCGCAGCGAGAGCAGGACCTATGGCTACACCTTC.

V usage is TRBV20-1 and J usage is TRBJ2-7, with D perhaps TRBD1 or TRBD2 (5 bases each). Trimming removed 8 bases at V and 7 bases at J, with 21 bases between. The germline V gene has CDR1 DFQATT and CDR2 SNEGSKA (reference sequence). This CDR3 is built from 13 residues. CDR3 residues: CSRVSGPYNEQYF. The CDR3 coding sequence is TGCAGTCGGGTGTCGGGGCCGTACAATGAGCAGTACTTC.

The rearrangement links TRBV7-9 to TRBJ2-7, with D possibly called TRBD1 or TRBD2 (5 bases each). The V gene's germline CDR1 is SEHNR and CDR2 FQNEAQ (reference sequence). The CDR3 runs 13 residues. V shed 8 bases and J shed 2 bases, with 13 bases lying between them. This chain's CDR3 is CASLGGPTYEQYF. DNA for the CDR3: TGTGCCAGCCTTGGGGGTCCCACCTACGAGCAGTACTTC. Complete variable domain (other parts from reference TRBV7-9 and TRBJ2-7): DTGVSQNPRHKITKRGQNVTFRCDPISEHNRLYWYRQTLGQGPEFLTYFQNEAQLEKSRLLSDRFSAERPKGSFSTLEIQRTEQGDSAMYLCASLGGPTYEQYFGPGTRLTVT.

The table lists this clonotype with many counts. The genes are TRBV29-1 and TRBJ2-7; the D call may be TRBD1 or TRBD2 (6 bases each). This CDR3 has 13 residues. Germline V gene lookup returns CDR1 SQVTM and CDR2 ANQGSEA. Trimming cost V 4 bases and J 4 bases, with 14 bases left between them. The DNA of the CDR3 is TGCAGCGTTGTGGTCAGGGGAGGATACGAGCAGTACTTC. It translates to CSVVVRGGYEQYF.

As regards this clonotype: A much more abundant neighbour one base away suggests this may be a read error. V gene TRBV7-2 combines with J gene TRBJ2-1; either TRBD1 or TRBD2 may fit D (5 bases each). This CDR3 is built from 11 residues. Germline CDR1 and CDR2: SGHTA and FQGNSA. V gave up 2 bases and J gave up 13 bases, with 9 bases separating them. The CDR3 spells CASSLSGTQFF. In nucleotides, the CDR3 is TGTGCCAGCAGCTTATCGGGGACCCAGTTCTTC.

This clonotype was seen ten or more times. This chain links TRBV7-9 with TRBJ1-2; D remains ambiguous. The germline gives CDR1 SEHNR, CDR2 FQNEAQ (reference sequence). The length of the CDR3 is 12 residues. V was trimmed by 2 bases and J by 2 bases, leaving 3 bases between them. CDR3 residues: CASSLPNYGYTF. CDR3 bases: TGTGCCAGCAGCTTACCCAACTATGGCTACACCTTC.

This clonotype was observed a handful of times. This rearrangement joins TRBV20-1 to TRBJ2-3; 9 bases are shared with TRBD2. Germline V gene lookup returns CDR1 DFQATT and CDR2 SNEGSKA (reference sequence). The CDR3 has 15 amino acids. The CDR3 DNA follows: TGCAGCGGACATCCACCGCGGGGGGGTGCAGATACGCAGTATTTT. Protein product: CSGHPPRGGADTQYF.

This clonotype was observed a few times. The genes are TRBV5-1 and TRBJ1-4; 9 bases agree with TRBD1. Trimming cost V 0 bases and J 8 bases; bases outside gene matches: 5. CDR3 length equals 15 residues. Germline assignment: CDR1 SGHRS and CDR2 YFSETQ. The DNA of the CDR3 is TGCGCCAGCAGCTTGGAACAGGGGGCTTCGGAAAAACTGTTTTTT. Its protein is CASSLEQGASEKLFF.

This clonotype turned up a few times. V is TRBV14 and J is TRBJ2-5, with 9 positions matching TRBD1. The DNA end favors TRBJ2-7, so the J call may be wrong. Germline assignment: CDR1 SGHDN and CDR2 FVKESK. There are 15 residues in the CDR3. CDR3 coding DNA: TGTGCCAGCAGCCAAGAATACGGGACAGGGCGCGAGCAGTACTTC. Residues: CASSQEYGTGREQYF.

This clonotype appeared a few times. The chain uses TRBV5-4 and TRBJ2-3, with a possible D match to TRBD2 (7 bases). The CDR3 spans 15 residues. CDR1 is SGHNT and CDR2 is YYREEE in the germline V gene (reference sequence). V was trimmed by 2 bases and J by 2 bases, leaving 12 bases between them. DNA for the CDR3: TGTGCCAGCAGCTTCGCGGGGGCGACCACAGATACGCAGTATTTT. Translated: CASSFAGATTDTQYF.

This clonotype was seen only a few times. CDR3 sequence (DNA): TGCAGTGCTAGAGCTACGACAGGGGAAAGCAATCAGCCCCAGCATTTT. Protein sequence: CSARATTGESNQPQHF. The V and J genes are TRBV20-1 and TRBJ1-5, with TRBD1 identical over 8 bases. The CDR3 contains 16 residues. V gave up 1 base and J gave up 1 base; unmatched junction bases: 6. Germline V gene sequence: CDR1 DFQATT, CDR2 SNEGSKA (reference sequence).